The sequence of this T cell receptor (beta chain) was determined in a study of blood T cells in healthy people across ages. V dropped 6 bases and J dropped 5; count of bases not matched to a gene: 2. In germline, CDR1 is GTSNPN, CDR2 SVGIG (reference sequence). CDR3 length: 12 amino acids. This clonotype was counted only a few times. With a J-beta primer mix and a sample-barcoded 5' primer, a second PCR ran about 6 to 11 cycles. TCRdb re-called the 5' RACE reads through MiXCR, storing one row per CDR3 protein. The sample holds 650,000 to 1,000,000 distinct CDR3 sequences; roughly 34% are singletons and the top ten take 13%.

The chain recombines TRBV30 with TRBJ2-4, with 9 nucleotides matching TRBD2. The receptor was derived from a man aged 18 to 30 in good health. Sequencing was performed on blood. This chain's CDR3 is CACERGENIQYF. The DNA for the CDR3 is TGTGCCTGCGAGCGGGGGGAAAACATTCAGTACTTC.